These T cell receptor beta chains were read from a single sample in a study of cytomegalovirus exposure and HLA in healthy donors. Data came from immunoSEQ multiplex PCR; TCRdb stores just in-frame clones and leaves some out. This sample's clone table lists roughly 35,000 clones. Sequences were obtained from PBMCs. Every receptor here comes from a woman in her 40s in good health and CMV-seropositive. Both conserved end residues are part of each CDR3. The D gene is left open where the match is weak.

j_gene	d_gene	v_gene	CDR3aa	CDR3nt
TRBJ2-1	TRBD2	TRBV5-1	CASSFGGTSGRTEQFF	TGCGCCAGCAGCTTCGGCGGGACTAGCGGGAGGACTGAGCAGTTCTTC
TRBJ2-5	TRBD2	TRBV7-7	CASSLGLAGLQETQYF	TGTGCTAGCAGCCTCGGACTAGCGGGACTACAAGAGACCCAGTACTTC
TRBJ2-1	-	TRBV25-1	CASSDIDEQFF	TGTGCCAGCAGTGATATAGATGAGCAGTTCTTC
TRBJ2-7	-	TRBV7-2	CASSLVRDGEQYF	TGTGCCAGCAGCTTAGTCAGGGATGGCGAGCAGTACTTC
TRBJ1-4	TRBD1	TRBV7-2	CASSFAGTGGEKLFF	TGTGCCAGCAGCTTCGCCGGGACAGGAGGTGAAAAACTGTTTTTT
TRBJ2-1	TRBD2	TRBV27	CASSLFTMAGGPNEQFF	TGTGCCAGCAGTTTATTTACGATGGCGGGAGGGCCCAATGAGCAGTTCTTC
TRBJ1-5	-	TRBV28	CASSTPTGYDQPQHF	TGTGCCAGCAGTACCCCGACCGGGTATGATCAGCCCCAGCATTTT
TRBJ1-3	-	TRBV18	CASTGVTTSGNTIYF	TGTGCCAGTACGGGGGTGACCACCTCTGGAAACACCATATATTTT
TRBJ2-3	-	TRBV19	CASSTRWTGAGTDTQYF	TGTGCCAGTAGTACCCGATGGACGGGAGCGGGCACAGATACGCAGTATTTT
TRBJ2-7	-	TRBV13	CASSLAAGSYEQYF	TGTGCCAGCAGCTTAGCGGCGGGAAGCTACGAGCAGTACTTC
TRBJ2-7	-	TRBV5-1	CASSPLAARSSYEQYF	TGCGCCAGCAGCCCCTTAGCGGCTAGGAGCTCCTACGAGCAGTACTTC
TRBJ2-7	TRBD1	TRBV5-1	CASSYSGTASYEQYF	TGCGCCAGCAGCTACTCCGGGACAGCATCCTACGAGCAGTACTTC
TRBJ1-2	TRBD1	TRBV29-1	CSAKTGGSYGYTF	TGCAGCGCAAAAACAGGGGGAAGCTATGGCTACACCTTC
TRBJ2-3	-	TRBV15	CATSREPKGRRLDTQYF	TGTGCCACCAGCAGAGAACCGAAGGGGCGGAGACTGGATACGCAGTATTTT
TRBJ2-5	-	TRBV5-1	CASSLGVQETQYF	TGCGCCAGCAGCTTAGGGGTCCAAGAGACCCAGTACTTC